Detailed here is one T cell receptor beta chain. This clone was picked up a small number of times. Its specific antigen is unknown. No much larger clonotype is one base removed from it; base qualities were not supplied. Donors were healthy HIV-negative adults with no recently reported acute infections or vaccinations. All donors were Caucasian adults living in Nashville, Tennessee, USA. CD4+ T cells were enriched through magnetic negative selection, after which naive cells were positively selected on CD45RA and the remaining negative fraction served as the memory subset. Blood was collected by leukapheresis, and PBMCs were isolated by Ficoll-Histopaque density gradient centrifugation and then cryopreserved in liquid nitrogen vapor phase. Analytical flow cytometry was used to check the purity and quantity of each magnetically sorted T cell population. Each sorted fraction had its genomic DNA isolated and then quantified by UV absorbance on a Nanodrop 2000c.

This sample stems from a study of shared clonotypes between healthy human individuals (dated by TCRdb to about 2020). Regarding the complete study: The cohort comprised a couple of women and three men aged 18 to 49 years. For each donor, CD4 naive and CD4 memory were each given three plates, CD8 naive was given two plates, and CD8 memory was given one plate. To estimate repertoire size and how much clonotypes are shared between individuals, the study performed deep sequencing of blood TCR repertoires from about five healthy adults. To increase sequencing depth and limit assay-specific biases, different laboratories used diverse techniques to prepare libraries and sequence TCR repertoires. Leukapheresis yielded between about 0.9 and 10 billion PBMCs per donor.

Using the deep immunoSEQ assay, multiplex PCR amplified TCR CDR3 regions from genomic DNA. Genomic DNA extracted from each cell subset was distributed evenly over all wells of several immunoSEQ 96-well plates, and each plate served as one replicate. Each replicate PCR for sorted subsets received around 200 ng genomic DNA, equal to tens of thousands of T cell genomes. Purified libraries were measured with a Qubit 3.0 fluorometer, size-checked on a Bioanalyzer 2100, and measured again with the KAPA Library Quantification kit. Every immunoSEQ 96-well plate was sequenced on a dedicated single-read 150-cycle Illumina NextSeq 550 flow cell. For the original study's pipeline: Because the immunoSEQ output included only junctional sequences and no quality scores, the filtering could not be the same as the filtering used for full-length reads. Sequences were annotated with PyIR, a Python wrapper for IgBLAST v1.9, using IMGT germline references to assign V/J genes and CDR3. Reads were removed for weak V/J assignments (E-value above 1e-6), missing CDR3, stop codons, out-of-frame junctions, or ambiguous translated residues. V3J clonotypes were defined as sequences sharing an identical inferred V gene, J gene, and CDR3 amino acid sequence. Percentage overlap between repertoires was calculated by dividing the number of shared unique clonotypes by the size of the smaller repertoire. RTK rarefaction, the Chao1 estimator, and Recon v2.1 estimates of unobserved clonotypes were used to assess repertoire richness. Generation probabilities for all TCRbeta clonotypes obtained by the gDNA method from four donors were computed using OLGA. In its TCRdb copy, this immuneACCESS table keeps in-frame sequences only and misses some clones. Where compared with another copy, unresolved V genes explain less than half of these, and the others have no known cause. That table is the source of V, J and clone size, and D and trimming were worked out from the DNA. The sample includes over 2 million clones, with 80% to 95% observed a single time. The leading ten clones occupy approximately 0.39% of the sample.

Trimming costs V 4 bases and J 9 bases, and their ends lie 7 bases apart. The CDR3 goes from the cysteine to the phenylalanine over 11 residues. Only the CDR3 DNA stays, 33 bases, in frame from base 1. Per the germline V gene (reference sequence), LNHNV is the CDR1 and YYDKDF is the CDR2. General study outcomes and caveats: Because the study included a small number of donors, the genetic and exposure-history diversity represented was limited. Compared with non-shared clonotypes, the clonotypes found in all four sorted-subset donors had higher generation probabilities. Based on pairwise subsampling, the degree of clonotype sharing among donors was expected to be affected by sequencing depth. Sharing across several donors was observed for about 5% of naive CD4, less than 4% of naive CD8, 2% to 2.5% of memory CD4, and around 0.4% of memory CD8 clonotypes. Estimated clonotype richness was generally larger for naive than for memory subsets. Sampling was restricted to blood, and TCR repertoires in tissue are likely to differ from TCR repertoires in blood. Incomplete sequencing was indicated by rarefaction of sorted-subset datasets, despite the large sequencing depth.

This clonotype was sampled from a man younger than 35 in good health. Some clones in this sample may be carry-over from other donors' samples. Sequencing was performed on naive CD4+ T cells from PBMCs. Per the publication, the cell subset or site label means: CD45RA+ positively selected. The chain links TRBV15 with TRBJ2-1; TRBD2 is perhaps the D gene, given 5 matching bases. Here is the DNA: TGTGCCACCAGCATGAGGGTTGAGCAGTTCTTC. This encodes CATSMRVEQFF. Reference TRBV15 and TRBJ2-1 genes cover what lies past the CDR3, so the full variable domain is DAMVIQNPRYQVTQFGKPVTLSCSQTLNHNVMYWYQQKSSQAPKLLFHYYDKDFNNEADTPDNFQSRRPNTSFCFLDIRSPGLGDTAMYLCATSMRVEQFFGPGTRLTVL.